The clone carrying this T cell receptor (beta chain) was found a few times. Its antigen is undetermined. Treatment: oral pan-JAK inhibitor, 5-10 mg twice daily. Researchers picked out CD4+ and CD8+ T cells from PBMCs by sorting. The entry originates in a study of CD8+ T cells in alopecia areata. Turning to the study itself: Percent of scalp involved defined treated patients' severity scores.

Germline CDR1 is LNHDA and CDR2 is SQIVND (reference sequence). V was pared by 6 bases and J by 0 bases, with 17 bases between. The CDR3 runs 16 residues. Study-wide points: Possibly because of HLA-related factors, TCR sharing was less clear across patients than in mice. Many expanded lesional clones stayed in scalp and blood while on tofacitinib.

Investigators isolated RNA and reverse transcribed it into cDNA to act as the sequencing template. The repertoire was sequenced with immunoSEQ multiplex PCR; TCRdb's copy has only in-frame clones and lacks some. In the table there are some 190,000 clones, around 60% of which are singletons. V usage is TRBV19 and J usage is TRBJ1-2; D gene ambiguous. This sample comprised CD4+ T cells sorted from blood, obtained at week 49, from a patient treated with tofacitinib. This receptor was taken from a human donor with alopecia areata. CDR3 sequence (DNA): TGTGCCAGTAGAAATGGACGGAGCTACGCTAACTATGGCTACACCTTC. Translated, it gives CASRNGRSYANYGYTF.